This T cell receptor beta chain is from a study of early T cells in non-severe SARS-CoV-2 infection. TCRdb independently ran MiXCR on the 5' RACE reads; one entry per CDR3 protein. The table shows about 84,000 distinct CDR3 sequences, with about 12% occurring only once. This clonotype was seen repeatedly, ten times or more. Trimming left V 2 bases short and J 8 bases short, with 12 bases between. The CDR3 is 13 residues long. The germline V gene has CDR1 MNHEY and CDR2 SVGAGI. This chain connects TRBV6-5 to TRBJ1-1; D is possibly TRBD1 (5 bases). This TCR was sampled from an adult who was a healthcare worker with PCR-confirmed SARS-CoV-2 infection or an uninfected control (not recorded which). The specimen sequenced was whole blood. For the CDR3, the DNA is TGTGCCAGCAGTTACAGGCTAGGGGCAGAAGCTTTCTTT. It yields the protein CASSYRLGAEAFF.